Listed below are T cell receptor beta chains from one sample, sequenced in a study of blood T cell repertoires in COVID-19. The method was immunoSEQ multiplex PCR; TCRdb's version includes in-frame clones alone and lacks a portion of them. Here the sample spans about 140,000 clones, around 87% being singletons. The sequenced sample was peripheral blood. These receptors were obtained from a human donor in a cohort sampled during active COVID-19. Both conserved end residues are part of each CDR3. A D gene is named only where the DNA matches it firmly. For some rows the clone size is stated as once, few or many, or as a class when expanded; others skip it.

d_gene,abundance,j_gene,v_gene,CDR3aa,CDR3nt
NA,NA,TRBJ1-6,TRBV7-9,CASSVRGQGVYSPLHF,TGTGCCAGCAGCGTTCGCGGACAAGGAGTTTATTCACCCCTCCACTTT
TRBD2,NA,TRBJ2-5,TRBV7-2,CASSSWTSGIKETQYF,TGTGCCAGCAGCTCTTGGACTAGCGGGATTAAAGAGACCCAGTACTTC
TRBD1,NA,TRBJ1-2,TRBV2,CASSGKGGLGYTF,TGTGCCAGCAGTGGGAAAGGGGGCTTGGGCTACACCTTC
NA,NA,TRBJ1-3,TRBV6-5,CASSETASSGNTIYF,TGTGCCAGCAGCGAGACAGCGAGCTCTGGAAACACCATATATTTT
NA,NA,TRBJ1-1,TRBV3-1/TRBV3-2,CASSRSATGTEAFF,TGTGCCAGCAGCCGGTCCGCGACGGGCACTGAAGCTTTCTTT
NA,NA,TRBJ2-3,TRBV11-2,CASSLGRGDTQYF,TGTGCCAGCAGCTTAGGACGGGGAGATACGCAGTATTTT
TRBD1,NA,TRBJ2-7,TRBV10-2,CASRRDRPYEQYF,TGCGCCAGCCGCCGGGACAGACCCTACGAGCAGTACTTC
TRBD2,NA,TRBJ2-1,TRBV2,CASSLLAGGPNEQFF,TGTGCCAGCAGTCTACTAGCGGGAGGGCCCAATGAGCAGTTCTTC
TRBD1,NA,TRBJ1-1,TRBV18,CASSPSRDRAAEAFF,TGTGCCAGCTCACCGTCCCGGGACAGGGCGGCTGAAGCTTTCTTT
NA,NA,TRBJ1-5,TRBV11-2,CASSLGGGQPQHF,TGTGCCAGCAGCTTAGGCGGGGGACAGCCCCAGCATTTT
NA,once,TRBJ2-1,TRBV7-2,CASSSDSNGNNEQFF,TGTGCCAGCAGCTCTGATAGTAATGGTAACAATGAGCAGTTCTTC
NA,NA,TRBJ2-7,TRBV28,CASKEGGSSYEQYF,TGTGCCAGCAAGGAGGGGGGGAGCTCCTACGAGCAGTACTTC
TRBD1,NA,TRBJ1-2,TRBV2,CASVGEGGAVPAYGYTF,TGTGCCAGCGTCGGGGAAGGGGGCGCGGTTCCAGCCTATGGCTACACCTTC
NA,NA,TRBJ2-3,TRBV29-1,CSVGVDGLSTDTQYF,TGCAGCGTTGGGGTTGACGGACTTAGCACAGATACGCAGTATTTT
TRBD2,NA,TRBJ2-1,TRBV5-1,CASSTGGLAGWSSYNEQFF,TGCGCCAGCAGCACGGGTGGCCTAGCGGGGTGGAGCTCCTACAATGAGCAGTTCTTC
TRBD1,NA,TRBJ1-5,TRBV23-1,CASRTQGHQPQHF,TGCGCCAGCCGAACACAGGGGCATCAGCCCCAGCATTTT
NA,NA,TRBJ2-2,TRBV3-1/TRBV3-2,CASSQPNTGELFF,TGTGCCAGCAGCCAACCTAACACCGGGGAGCTGTTTTTT
NA,NA,TRBJ2-7,TRBV10-3,CAISETTATGEQYF,TGTGCCATCAGTGAGACAACAGCTACCGGCGAGCAGTACTTC
NA,NA,TRBJ1-1,TRBV5-5,CASSLQGFAEAFF,TGTGCCAGCAGCTTGCAGGGCTTCGCTGAAGCTTTCTTT
TRBD1,NA,TRBJ2-3,TRBV19,CASTPDRFLDTQYF,TGTGCCAGTACCCCGGACAGGTTTTTGGATACGCAGTATTTT
TRBD2,NA,TRBJ2-7,TRBV7-2,CASSLGLAGAGEQYF,TGTGCCAGCAGCTTAGGGCTAGCGGGAGCGGGGGAGCAGTACTTC
TRBD1,NA,TRBJ1-6,TRBV28,CASSWTGDGSPLHF,TGTGCCAGCAGTTGGACAGGGGATGGTTCACCCCTCCACTTT
TRBD1,NA,TRBJ2-7,TRBV3-1/TRBV3-2,CASSPTGTGAYEQYF,TGTGCCAGCAGTCCCACCGGGACAGGGGCTTACGAGCAGTACTTC
NA,NA,TRBJ1-6,TRBV5-8,CASSLTGRTYNSPLHF,TGTGCCAGCAGCTTGACGGGGAGGACATATAATTCACCCCTCCACTTT
NA,few,TRBJ1-2,TRBV10-3,CALYYGYTF,TGTGCCCTCTACTATGGCTACACCTTC
TRBD2,NA,TRBJ2-3,TRBV20-1,CSASIALAGTDTQYF,TGCAGTGCTAGTATCGCACTAGCGGGCACAGATACGCAGTATTTT
NA,NA,TRBJ2-3,TRBV19,CASAQGRPDTQYF,TGTGCCTCTGCCCAGGGGCGGCCAGATACGCAGTATTTT
NA,NA,TRBJ2-5,TRBV3-1/TRBV3-2,CASSQLRARGETQYF,TGTGCCAGCAGCCAACTAAGGGCCAGGGGAGAGACCCAGTACTTC
TRBD1,few,TRBJ1-3,TRBV5-5,CASSWGQGKNTIYF,TGTGCCAGCAGCTGGGGACAGGGGAAAAACACCATATATTTT
TRBD2,few,TRBJ2-3,TRBV5-1,CASSTSGSTDTQYF,TGCGCCAGCAGTACTAGCGGGAGCACAGATACGCAGTATTTT
NA,NA,TRBJ1-6,TRBV5-1,CASSLAGGANNSPLHF,TGCGCCAGCAGCTTGGCCGGGGGGGCGAATAATTCACCCCTCCACTTT
TRBD1,NA,TRBJ1-2,TRBV7-8,CASSLTGGQGYTF,TGTGCCAGCAGCCTAACAGGGGGCCAAGGCTACACCTTC
NA,NA,TRBJ1-1,TRBV20-1,CSASEEPNTEAFF,TGCAGTGCTAGTGAGGAGCCTAACACTGAAGCTTTCTTT
NA,NA,TRBJ2-7,TRBV29-1,CSAQERVNYEQYF,TGCAGCGCCCAAGAGCGGGTAAACTACGAGCAGTACTTC
NA,once,TRBJ1-2,TRBV6-1,CASSENREYGYTF,TGTGCCAGCAGTGAAAACAGGGAGTATGGCTACACCTTC
TRBD2,NA,TRBJ2-7,TRBV11-2,CASRKGGGSYEQYF,TGTGCCAGCAGAAAAGGCGGGGGTAGCTACGAGCAGTACTTC
TRBD1,NA,TRBJ2-2,TRBV5-4,CASSPGTGSANTGELFF,TGTGCCAGCAGTCCTGGGACAGGGAGTGCGAACACCGGGGAGCTGTTTTTT
NA,NA,TRBJ1-5,TRBV28,CASSLPGIGQPQHF,TGTGCCAGCAGTTTACCCGGGATAGGTCAGCCCCAGCATTTT
TRBD1,NA,TRBJ2-2,TRBV5-1,CASSSDRGTAGELFF,TGCGCCAGCAGCTCGGACAGGGGAACGGCCGGGGAGCTGTTTTTT
NA,NA,TRBJ2-1,TRBV7-2,CASSRPPGSYYNEQFF,TGTGCCAGCAGCCGCCCCCCGGGTAGCTATTACAATGAGCAGTTCTTC
TRBD2,NA,TRBJ2-2,TRBV5-6,CASSRTSGNAGELFF,TGTGCCAGCAGCCGAACTAGCGGGAACGCCGGGGAGCTGTTTTTT
TRBD2,NA,TRBJ2-1,TRBV7-8,CASSSLSGRADNEQFF,TGTGCCAGCAGCTCCCTTAGCGGGAGGGCCGACAATGAGCAGTTCTTC